The 15 T cell receptor beta chains in this list originate from one sample, sequenced in a study of blood T cell repertoires in COVID-19. TCRdb's table, derived via immunoSEQ multiplex PCR, lists solely in-frame clones and lacks some. The sample shows hundreds of thousands of clones, just over 85% of them seen only once. The sample taken for sequencing was peripheral blood. The receptors here all came from a woman aged 25-40 years with active or convalescent COVID-19.

This clone has only one observation. The rearrangement links TRBV29-1 to TRBJ2-1, with 8 nucleotides matching TRBD2. V was pared by 3 bases and J by 4 bases, with 14 bases of the junction left unmatched. Per germline, CDR1 SQVTM and CDR2 ANQGSEA. This CDR3 has 17 residues. In DNA, the CDR3 is TGCAGCGTTGAGGGACTAGTTTATTCGGTTACATACAATGAGCAGTTCTTC. It encodes CSVEGLVYSVTYNEQFF.

The chain uses TRBV3-1 (or the pseudogene TRBV3-2) and TRBJ2-7, with D unresolved. Deletions cut 2 bases from V and 1 base from J, with 3 bases between. Germline lookup yields CDR1 LGHDT and CDR2 YNNKEL (reference sequence). The CDR3 has 12 amino acids. The CDR3 DNA reads as TGTGCCAGCAGCCAAATATCCTACGAGCAGTACTTC. Its protein product is CASSQISYEQYF.

The chain links TRBV11-2 to TRBJ2-7; TRBD2 matches at 13 bases. The germline V gene has CDR1 SGHAT and CDR2 FQNNGV. The CDR3 contains 17 residues. Germline trimming cut 3 bases from V and 5 bases from J; bases unmatched to any gene: 10. CDR3 nucleotide sequence: TGTGCCAGCAGCTTCACTAGCGGGAGGGCCCTCTCAAACGAGCAGTACTTC. Translating gives CASSFTSGRALSNEQYF.

The chain couples TRBV11-3 to TRBJ1-3, with a possible D match to TRBD1 (6 bases). With 4 bases removed from V and 0 bases from J, the gap between germline ends came to 10 bases. Looked up from germline, CDR1 is SGHNT and CDR2 is YENEEA. The CDR3 consists of 15 residues. This CDR3 is CASSSGGGSGNTIYF. For the CDR3, the DNA is TGTGCCAGCAGCTCGGGAGGGGGCTCTGGAAACACCATATATTTT. Using reference TRBV11-3 and TRBJ1-3 for the parts outside the CDR3, the full variable domain is EAGVVQSPRYKIIEKKQPVAFWCNPISGHNTLYWYLQNLGQGPELLIRYENEEAVDDSQLPKDRFSAERLKGVDSTLKIQPAELGDSAVYLCASSSGGGSGNTIYFGEGSWLTVV.

The chain carries TRBV5-4 and TRBJ1-1; no clear D gene. The CDR3 has 13 amino acids. V gave up 1 base and J gave up 4 bases, with 8 bases separating them. The V gene's germline CDR1 is SGHNT and CDR2 YYREEE (reference sequence). The CDR3 DNA reads TGTGCCAGCAGCTTGATGGAGGCCACTGAAGCTTTCTTT. It is translated as CASSLMEATEAFF. The entire variable domain, with the rest obtained from reference TRBV5-4 and TRBJ1-1, is as follows: ETGVTQSPTHLIKTRGQQVTLRCSSQSGHNTVSWYQQALGQGPQFIFQYYREEENGRGNFPPRFSGLQFPNYSSELNVNALELDDSALYLCASSLMEATEAFFGQGTRLTVV.

This chain uses TRBV9 with TRBJ2-7; 8 nucleotides line up with TRBD2. The V gene's germline CDR1 is SGDLS and CDR2 YYNGEE. CDR3 size: 14 residues. The trim removed 0 bases at V and 6 bases at J, leaving 5 bases unmatched. The CDR3 DNA reads as TGTGCCAGCAGCGTAGGGAGCGGGAGATCCGAGCAGTACTTC. Its protein product is CASSVGSGRSEQYF.

The chain uses TRBV5-1 and TRBJ2-7; TRBD2 matches at 13 bases. Germline V gene lookup returns CDR1 SGHRS and CDR2 YFSETQ. This CDR3 has 16 amino acids. V lost 4 bases to trimming and J lost 0 bases; unmatched junction nucleotides: 4. CDR3 in amino acids: CASSGTSGTVSYEQYF. The CDR3, as DNA: TGCGCCAGCAGCGGGACTAGCGGGACCGTCTCCTACGAGCAGTACTTC.

The chain carries TRBV4-1 and TRBJ2-7; D ambiguous. Between the trimmed V and J ends, which lost 2 bases and 0 bases, there was a span of 8 bases. This CDR3 contains 14 residues. Looked up from germline, CDR1 is MGHRA and CDR2 is YSYEKL. The CDR3 bases are TGCGCCAGCAGCCAAAGCCTGGTCTCCTACGAGCAGTACTTC. Translated, it gives CASSQSLVSYEQYF.

This chain uses TRBV7-6 with TRBJ2-5; D unresolved. CDR3 size: 14 residues. V lost 1 base to trimming and J lost 1 base, with 7 bases between them. Germline V lookup: CDR1 SGHVS, CDR2 FNYEAQ. The CDR3 region has the DNA TGTGCCAGCAGCTTAGACGTCGGCCAAGAGACCCAGTACTTC. It translates to CASSLDVGQETQYF. Full variable domain (rest looked up from reference TRBV7-6 and TRBJ2-5): GAGVSQSPRYKVTKRGQDVALRCDPISGHVSLYWYRQALGQGPEFLTYFNYEAQQDKSGLPNDRFSAERPEGSISTLTIQRTEQRDSAMYRCASSLDVGQETQYFGPGTRLLVL.

V is TRBV5-1 and J is TRBJ1-1; no reliable D call. CDR1 is SGHRS and CDR2 is YFSETQ in the germline V gene. V lost 4 bases to trimming and J lost 0 bases, with 13 bases between them. The CDR3 covers 15 residues. The CDR3 protein is CASSHDDDMNTEAFF. CDR3 sequence (DNA): TGCGCCAGCAGCCACGATGATGACATGAACACTGAAGCTTTCTTT.

The chain employs TRBV12-3 or TRBV12-4 and TRBJ1-1; D remains ambiguous. Trimming removed 3 bases at V and 3 bases at J, with 8 bases between. The CDR3 has 13 residues. CDR3 loop: CASSLQEDTEAFF. For the CDR3, the DNA is TGTGCCAGCAGTTTGCAGGAGGACACTGAAGCTTTCTTT.

V and J are TRBV14 and TRBJ2-1; D gene ambiguous. The CDR3 is made up of 12 amino acids. V lost 6 bases and J 4 bases, leaving 7 bases between the germline ends. CDR1 and CDR2 (germline): SGHDN, FVKESK. CDR3 sequence: CASSLKYNEQFF. In DNA form, the CDR3 reads TGTGCCAGCAGTCTAAAGTACAATGAGCAGTTCTTC.

The chain is built from TRBV4-1 and TRBJ2-7; D is perhaps TRBD2 (7 bases). Germline V gene data show CDR1 as MGHRA and CDR2 as YSYEKL. The V and J ends lost 3 bases and 2 bases respectively, with 17 bases between them. The CDR3 totals 16 residues. The CDR3 spells CASSHFSLGGAYEQYF. The CDR3 nucleotides are TGCGCCAGCAGCCACTTCTCCTTAGGGGGGGCCTACGAGCAGTACTTC.

The chain joins TRBV2 to TRBJ1-5; D gene uncertain. Looked up from germline, CDR1 is SNHLY and CDR2 is FYNNEI. The CDR3 is 16 residues long. Deletions cut 5 bases from V and 0 bases from J, with 14 bases between. The DNA of the CDR3 is TGTGCCAGCAGTCCACCTAACGGGGTTAGCAATCAGCCCCAGCATTTT. Translated: CASSPPNGVSNQPQHF.

CDR3 in amino acids: CASSLRSSYNEQFF. The CDR3 DNA is TGTGCCAGCAGTTTACGGAGCTCCTACAATGAGCAGTTCTTC. The V gene is TRBV27, the J gene TRBJ2-1; no clear D gene. This CDR3 contains 14 residues. Germline V CDR1 and CDR2: MNHEY, SMNVEV (reference sequence). Trimming stripped 2 bases from V and 0 bases from J, with 5 bases between.